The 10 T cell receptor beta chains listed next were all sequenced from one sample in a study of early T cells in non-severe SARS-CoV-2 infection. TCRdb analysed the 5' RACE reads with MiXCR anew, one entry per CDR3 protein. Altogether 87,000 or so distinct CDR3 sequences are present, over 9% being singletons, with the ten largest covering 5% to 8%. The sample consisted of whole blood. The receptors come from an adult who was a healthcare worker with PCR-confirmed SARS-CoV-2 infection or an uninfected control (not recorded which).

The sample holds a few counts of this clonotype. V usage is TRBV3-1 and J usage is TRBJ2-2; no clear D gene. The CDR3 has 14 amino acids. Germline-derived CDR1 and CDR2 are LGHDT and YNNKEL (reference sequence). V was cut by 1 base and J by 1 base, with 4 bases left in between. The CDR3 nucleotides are TGTGCCAGCAGCCAAGCTGTGAACACCGGGGAGCTGTTTTTT. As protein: CASSQAVNTGELFF. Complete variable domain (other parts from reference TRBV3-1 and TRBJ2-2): DTAVSQTPKYLVTQMGNDKSIKCEQNLGHDTMYWYKQDSKKFLKIMFSYNNKELIINETVPNRFSPKSPDKAHLNLHINSLELGDSAVYFCASSQAVNTGELFFGEGSRLTVL.

CDR3 in amino acids: CASSLSQGARETQYF. In DNA form, the CDR3 reads TGTGCCAGCAGCTTATCCCAGGGGGCGCGAGAGACCCAGTACTTC. The gene calls are TRBV7-8 and TRBJ2-5; the match to TRBD1 covers 8 bases. CDR1 and CDR2 from the germline V gene are SGHVS and FQNEAQ. The J segment lost 4 bases and the V segment lost 2 bases, leaving 6 bases of the junction unmatched. This CDR3 spans 15 amino acids.

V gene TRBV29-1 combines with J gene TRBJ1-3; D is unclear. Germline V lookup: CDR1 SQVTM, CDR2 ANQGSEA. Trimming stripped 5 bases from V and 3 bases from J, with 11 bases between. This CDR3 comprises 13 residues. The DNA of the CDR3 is TGCAGCGTTTTGCAGGCGAATGGAAACACCATATATTTT. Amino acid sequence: CSVLQANGNTIYF.

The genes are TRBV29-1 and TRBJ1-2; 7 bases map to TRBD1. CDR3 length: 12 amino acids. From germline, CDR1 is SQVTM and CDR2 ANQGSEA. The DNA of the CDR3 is TGCACCGGACAGGCGCGAGACTATGGCTACACCTTC. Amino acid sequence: CTGQARDYGYTF.

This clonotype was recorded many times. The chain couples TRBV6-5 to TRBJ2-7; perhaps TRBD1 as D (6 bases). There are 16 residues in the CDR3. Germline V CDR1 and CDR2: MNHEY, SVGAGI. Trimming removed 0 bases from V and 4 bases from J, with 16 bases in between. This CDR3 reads CASSYSGTTSSYEQYF. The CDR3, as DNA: TGTGCCAGCAGTTACTCCGGGACAACATCGAGTTACGAGCAGTACTTC.

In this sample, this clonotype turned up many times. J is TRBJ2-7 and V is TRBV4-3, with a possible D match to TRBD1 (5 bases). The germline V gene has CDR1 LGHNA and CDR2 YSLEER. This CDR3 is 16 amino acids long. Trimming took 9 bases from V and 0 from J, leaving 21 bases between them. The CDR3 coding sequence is TGCGCCAGAGGAGTAAAGGGGCGGAAAAGCTCCTACGAGCAGTACTTC. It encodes CARGVKGRKSSYEQYF.

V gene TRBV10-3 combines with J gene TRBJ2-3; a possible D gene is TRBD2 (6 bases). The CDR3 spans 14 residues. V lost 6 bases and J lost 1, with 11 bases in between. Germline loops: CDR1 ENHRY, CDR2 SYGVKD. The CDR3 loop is CAIRGTGGTDTQYF. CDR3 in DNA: TGTGCCATCAGGGGGACTGGGGGCACAGATACGCAGTATTTT.

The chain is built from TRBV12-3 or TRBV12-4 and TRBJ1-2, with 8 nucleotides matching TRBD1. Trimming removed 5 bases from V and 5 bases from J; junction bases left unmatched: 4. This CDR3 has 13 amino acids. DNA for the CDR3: TGTGCCAGCAGTCAAGGACAGGGTTATGGCTACACCTTC. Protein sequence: CASSQGQGYGYTF.

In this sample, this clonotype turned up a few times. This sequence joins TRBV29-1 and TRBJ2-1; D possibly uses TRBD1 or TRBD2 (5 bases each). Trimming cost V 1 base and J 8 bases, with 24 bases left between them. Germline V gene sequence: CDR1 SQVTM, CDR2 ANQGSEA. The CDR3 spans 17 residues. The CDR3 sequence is CSVEGEELAGSIDEQFF. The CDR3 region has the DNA TGCAGCGTTGAAGGTGAGGAGCTAGCAGGGAGCATTGATGAGCAGTTCTTC.

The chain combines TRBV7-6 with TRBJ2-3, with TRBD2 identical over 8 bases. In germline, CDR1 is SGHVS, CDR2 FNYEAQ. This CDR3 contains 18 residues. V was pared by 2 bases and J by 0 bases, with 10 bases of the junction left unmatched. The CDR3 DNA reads TGTGCCAGCAGCTTAAGAATCCTCGCGGGAGGTAGCACAGATACGCAGTATTTT. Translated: CASSLRILAGGSTDTQYF.